This record looks at one T cell receptor beta chain sequence and its context. Its recognized antigen is unknown. The sample holds no much larger clone one base away, and base qualities are not on file. Genomic DNA was extracted from sorted cells for sequencing of the TCRbeta CDR3 region. The immunoSEQ Assay was used to sequence the TCRbeta CDR3 regions. TCRdb provides this immuneACCESS table in a form limited to in-frame rearrangements. Some clones are lacking; in checked studies, under half of them reflect an unresolved V gene, and why the rest are absent is not known. The sample table records around 47,000 clones; approximately 86% of these occur just once. Around 15% of the sample rests with the top ten. These data come from a study of OX40 agonist ivuxolimab in advanced cancers. In terms of the full investigation: Ivuxolimab, which targeted the costimulatory receptor OX40 (CD134), was an agonistic, fully human IgG2 monoclonal antibody. The paper describes the monotherapy dose-escalation part (N ≈ 49 patients) of the phase I trial of ivuxolimab. Intravenous ivuxolimab was administered to patients every 2 weeks at six dose levels: 0.01, 0.1, 0.3, 1.5, 3 and 10 mg/kg. The dose-escalation cohort was 80% to 90% male with a mean age of approximately 60 years, ranging from roughly 20 to 80. Partial responses were achieved by three dose-escalation patients, of whom one had hepatocellular carcinoma and two had cutaneous melanoma. Of the 50 to 55 dose-escalation patients, hepatocellular carcinoma was present in about 20, melanoma in around 15, renal cell carcinoma in 9 and head and neck cancer in 9. Prior anti-PD-1, anti-PD-L1 or anti-CTLA-4 therapy was permitted, and checkpoint inhibitors had been received by roughly two fifths of dose-escalation patients. The point of sequencing TCRbeta in the periphery was to test whether ivuxolimab changed TCR sequence diversity and drove clonal T-cell expansion. Paper-wide results and their limitations: Low levels of normalized T-cell clonal expansion were also seen in some nonresponding patients. The antigen specificity of the clonally expanded peripheral T cells was not determined. On average, CD8+ T cells showed more expanded clones than CD4+ T cells after ivuxolimab. In partial responders in the 0.1-3.0 mg/kg groups, normalized peripheral clonal expansion was found to be among the lowest, especially among CD8+ T cells. At doses of 0.1 to 3.0 mg/kg, clonal expansion of both CD4+ and CD8+ T cells in blood was seen between baseline and week 6.

The CDR3 spans 14 residues, from the cysteine through the phenylalanine. Only the CDR3 part of the read is kept: 42 bases, read in frame from the first base. V and J are trimmed by 4 bases and 6 bases, and the gene matches miss 7 bases of the junction. The CDR1 and CDR2 encoded by the germline V gene are SGHRS and YFSETQ. The trial excluded patients who had a history of autoimmune disease or were on systemic immunosuppression. Peripheral blood for TCR sequencing was drawn from every dose cohort at baseline, at cycle 4 day 1 and at cycle 7 day 1. Samples came from an open-label, multicenter, first-in-human phase I dose-escalation trial of ivuxolimab. The trial enrolled adults with locally advanced or metastatic head and neck squamous cell, hepatocellular, melanoma or renal cell carcinoma. Before TCR sequencing, CD4+ and CD8+ T cells were separately sorted from peripheral blood.

The sequence joins TRBV5-1 to TRBJ2-7, and 10 junctional nucleotides match TRBD1. This clonotype was sampled from an adult with an advanced solid tumor such as melanoma, head and neck, liver or kidney cancer. The sequencing used CD4+ or CD8+ T cells sorted from blood, collected in a trial of the OX40 agonist ivuxolimab. The nucleotide sequence reads TGCGCCAGCAGCCAGTATAGGACAGGGGGCGAGCAGTACTTC. Translated, it gives CASSQYRTGGEQYF.